The sequence of this T cell receptor (beta chain) was determined in a study of blood T cell repertoires in COVID-19. TCRdb keeps only in-frame clones here, not all; method: immunoSEQ multiplex PCR. The repertoire consists of about 120,000 clones, with 75% to 85% occurring once and the leading ten covering about 10%. This CDR3 contains 13 residues. Trimming cost V 7 bases and J 3 bases, with 13 bases left between them. In germline, CDR1 is MNHEY, CDR2 SMNVEV (reference sequence). The TCR comes from a human donor in a cohort sampled during active COVID-19. Sequenced: peripheral blood. The chain is built from TRBV27 and TRBJ2-7; D gene unclear. The CDR3 is CASKRKAHYEQYF. The CDR3 DNA is TGTGCCAGCAAGAGGAAGGCCCACTACGAGCAGTACTTC.